The 28 T cell receptor beta chains presented below share a single source sample, sequenced in a study of response to subunit inactivated influenza vaccine. TCRdb re-derived calls from the RT-PCR reads in MiXCR, one entry per CDR3 protein. The data show around 600,000 distinct CDR3 sequences, 10% to 12% seen once. Separately, the same data were catalogued under a study of T cells expressing NK-cell markers. That work adds: With UMIs, 5'RACE template switching was used to make TCR beta cDNA.

The material sequenced was PBMCs from blood, taken on the day of vaccination. These receptors were taken from a man aged 45-65 years who received an inactivated influenza vaccine.

The gene calls are TRBV5-1 and TRBJ2-2; D gene unclear. Germline-derived CDR1 and CDR2 are SGHRS and YFSETQ. V was shortened by 1 base and J by 5 bases, with 15 bases between the two germline ends. This CDR3 is 16 amino acids long. CDR3 in amino acids: CASSLYPTPITGELFF. The CDR3 DNA reads TGCGCCAGCAGCTTGTACCCCACACCTATTACCGGGGAGCTGTTTTTT.

V gene TRBV9 combines with J gene TRBJ1-5, with a weak D call TRBD1 (5 bases). CDR1 is SGDLS and CDR2 is YYNGEE in the germline V gene. V lost 0 bases, J lost 4 bases, and 8 bases lay in between. CDR3 length: 14 amino acids. The CDR3 region is CASSVDGANQPQHF. The CDR3 DNA is TGTGCCAGCAGCGTAGATGGGGCGAATCAGCCCCAGCATTTT.

This clonotype was counted only a few times. This chain joins TRBV16 and TRBJ1-4, with 10 bases fitting TRBD1. The junction had 7 bases not matched to a gene; V was cut back by 2 bases and J by 7 bases. The CDR3 is 16 amino acids. Germline V lookup: CDR1 KGHSY, CDR2 FQNENV. The CDR3 loop reads CASSQRTRTGGEKLFF. The CDR3 DNA is TGTGCCAGCAGCCAAAGGACCCGGACAGGGGGTGAAAAACTGTTTTTT.

This clonotype was picked up many times. V gene TRBV20-1 combines with J gene TRBJ2-1; TRBD2 matches at 8 bases. With 7 bases clipped from V and 5 bases from J, the junction kept 10 bases outside the gene matches. Germline V gene lookup returns CDR1 DFQATT and CDR2 SNEGSKA (reference sequence). The CDR3 has 14 amino acids. DNA for the CDR3: TGCAGTGGTAACGCGGGGGGCGTCAACAATGAGCAGTTCTTC. Residues: CSGNAGGVNNEQFF.

This clonotype was counted between two and nine times. The chain is built from TRBV5-1 and TRBJ2-5; 11 bases align to TRBD2. Germline V CDR1 and CDR2: SGHRS, YFSETQ. V was pared by 2 bases and J by 5 bases, with 2 bases of the junction left unmatched. This CDR3 has 14 amino acids. The chain's CDR3 is CASSLLAGDETQYF. In DNA form, the CDR3 reads TGCGCCAGCAGCTTACTAGCGGGAGACGAGACCCAGTACTTC.

This clonotype was counted ten times or more. The chain recombines TRBV29-1 with TRBJ2-3; no clear D gene. There are 14 residues in the CDR3. V lost 2 bases to trimming and J lost 5 bases, with 14 bases between them. Germline V gene lookup returns CDR1 SQVTM and CDR2 ANQGSEA. CDR3 loop: CSVEKGQPGDTQYF. The CDR3 DNA follows: TGCAGCGTTGAAAAGGGTCAGCCCGGAGATACGCAGTATTTT.

The chain is built from TRBV28 and TRBJ2-3; D is possibly TRBD1 (6 bases). The CDR3 consists of 18 residues. Germline loops: CDR1 MDHEN, CDR2 SYDVKM. V dropped 3 bases and J dropped 1 base, with 20 bases sitting between them. In nucleotides, the CDR3 is TGTGCCAGCAGTTTCCCTAAAGCATCCAGGGGAGGCACAGATACGCAGTATTTT. It translates to CASSFPKASRGGTDTQYF.

Turning to this clonotype: A read error may produce the germline difference seen at one junction end. The V call is TRBV12-3 or TRBV12-4, the J call TRBJ1-2, with D unclear. The CDR3 spans 10 residues. The CDR3 spells CASGSGGYNF. The CDR3, as DNA: TGTGCCAGCGGGAGTGGTGGCTACAACTTC.

This clonotype showed up just a few times. V is TRBV6-5 and J is TRBJ2-7; TRBD1 agrees at 10 bases. With V trimmed by 2 bases and J by 2 bases, 3 bases remained unmatched. Germline CDR1 MNHEY, CDR2 SVGAGI. The CDR3 loop spans 15 amino acids. The CDR3: CASSYDGQGAYEQYF. CDR3 coding DNA: TGTGCCAGCAGTTACGATGGACAGGGGGCCTACGAGCAGTACTTC.

This chain connects TRBV7-9 to TRBJ2-3; D call uncertain. V gave up 3 bases and J gave up 2 bases, with 15 bases separating them. The germline gives CDR1 SEHNR, CDR2 FQNEAQ (reference sequence). The CDR3 extends over 16 amino acids. CDR3 protein: CASSFRRDRITDTQYF. The CDR3 DNA reads TGTGCCAGCAGCTTTAGGAGAGATCGCATCACAGATACGCAGTATTTT.

This clonotype was recorded at least ten times. This chain links TRBV12-3 or TRBV12-4 with TRBJ1-1; TRBD1 is a possible D gene (5 bases). V lost 2 bases, J lost 4 bases, and 8 bases lay in between. There are 13 residues in the CDR3. Written as DNA, the CDR3 is TGTGCCAGCAGTTTAACAAGGGGCACTGAAGCTTTCTTT. Protein sequence: CASSLTRGTEAFF.

The V and J genes are TRBV20-1 and TRBJ2-3; TRBD2 matches 7 bases. The CDR3 has 14 amino acids. Unmatched junction bases numbered 7, after V lost 6 bases and J lost 1 base. The germline CDR1 and CDR2 sequences are DFQATT and SNEGSKA (reference sequence). The CDR3 DNA sequence: TGCAGTGCCGCCTCAGCGGGGCGCACAGATACGCAGTATTTT. Translation gives CSAASAGRTDTQYF.

A few counts support this clonotype. The rearrangement joins TRBV4-3 to TRBJ2-5, with TRBD2 matching over 9 bases. The CDR3 covers 17 residues. Germline values: CDR1 LGHNA, CDR2 YSLEER. J lost 4 bases, V lost 0 bases, and 9 bases had no gene match. The CDR3 loop is CASSQDMVAGGIETQYF. The CDR3, as DNA: TGCGCCAGCAGCCAAGATATGGTGGCGGGGGGGATAGAGACCCAGTACTTC.

The chain carries TRBV12-3 or TRBV12-4 and TRBJ2-5; TRBD1 might be the D (6 bases). The CDR3 is 11 amino acids. Trimming shortened V by 4 bases and J by 11 bases, and 11 bases separated the two germline ends. CDR3 in DNA: TGTGCCAGCAGTTCCGGGACATCTCAGTACTTC. Translated, it gives CASSSGTSQYF.

The CDR3 reads CASSLAGQSFPAFF. In nucleotides, the CDR3 is TGTGCCAGCAGCTTAGCAGGACAGTCCTTTCCAGCTTTCTTT. The rearrangement joins TRBV7-6 to TRBJ1-1; tentative D call: TRBD1 (6 bases). The CDR3 sequence is 14 residues long. The V and J ends lost 0 bases and 10 bases respectively, with 15 bases between them. The germline CDR1 and CDR2 sequences are SGHVS and FNYEAQ.

This clonotype was detected a few times. The gene calls are TRBV12-3 or TRBV12-4 and TRBJ2-7, with TRBD2 matching over 9 bases. Trimming cost V 2 bases and J 5 bases; bases outside gene matches: 7. The CDR3 runs to 15 residues. The CDR3 DNA follows: TGTGCCAGCAGTTTAACGGCGGGAGGGAGTGACGAGCAGTACTTC. This sequence encodes CASSLTAGGSDEQYF.

The chain carries TRBV4-1 and TRBJ1-6; maybe TRBD1 (5 bases). V gave up 0 bases and J gave up 7 bases, with 13 bases separating them. CDR3 length equals 16 residues. In germline, CDR1 is MGHRA, CDR2 YSYEKL. The CDR3 bases are TGCGCCAGCAGCCAAGAGAGGCAGGGTCACAATTCACCCCTCCACTTT. Protein sequence: CASSQERQGHNSPLHF.

This chain uses TRBV12-3 or TRBV12-4 with TRBJ1-2; D possibly corresponds to TRBD1 (6 bases). The CDR3 totals 15 residues. The V end lost 6 bases, the J end lost 8 bases, and 22 bases lay between the germline ends. The CDR3 DNA reads TGTGCCAGCAGCGGGGCCCTCGGGGGCGCTTACGGCTACACCTTC. Translated: CASSGALGGAYGYTF.

The sample holds a few counts of this clonotype. V gene TRBV20-1 combines with J gene TRBJ2-1; 7 nucleotides line up with TRBD2. Germline CDR1 DFQATT, CDR2 SNEGSKA (reference sequence). Trimming at V came to 5 bases and at J to 7 bases, leaving 11 bases not matched to a gene. The CDR3 is 14 residues long. The CDR3 DNA reads TGCAGTGCTTCGGGACTAATATCTATAAATGAGCAGTTCTTC. Translation gives CSASGLISINEQFF.

This clonotype was picked up a small number of times. The CDR3 DNA is TGCAGTGCTAGAGGGCCGGCGCCGGGTGAGCAGTTCTTC. It codes for CSARGPAPGEQFF. The chain couples TRBV20-1 to TRBJ2-1; D not resolved. Trimming removed 1 base at V and 9 bases at J, with 13 bases between. This CDR3 has 13 residues. Germline V gives CDR1 DFQATT, CDR2 SNEGSKA (reference sequence).

The chain carries TRBV2 and TRBJ2-7, with D hard to call. Germline V gives CDR1 SNHLY, CDR2 FYNNEI. V lost 1 base to trimming and J lost 5 bases, with 3 bases between them. The CDR3 is 11 residues long. CDR3 coding DNA: TGTGCCAGCAGTGAAGTAAACGAGCAGTACTTC. This encodes CASSEVNEQYF.

This clonotype has only a few counts. The genes are TRBV24-1 and TRBJ2-3; 7 nucleotides align to TRBD2. The J segment lost 3 bases and the V segment lost 3 bases, leaving 14 bases of the junction unmatched. This CDR3 contains 18 residues. Germline V CDR1 and CDR2: KGHDR, SFDVKD. This chain's CDR3 is CATSDNNPSSGDTDTQYF. Here the CDR3 DNA reads TGTGCCACCAGTGATAACAACCCTTCGAGCGGGGATACAGATACGCAGTATTTT.

This clonotype has only a few counts. The chain joins TRBV3-1 to TRBJ1-6, with D possibly TRBD1 on 6 matching bases. Trimming removed 1 base from V and 7 bases from J, with 11 bases in between. This CDR3 has 15 residues. The germline V gene encodes CDR1 LGHDT and CDR2 YNNKEL (reference sequence). CDR3 nucleotides: TGTGCCAGCAGCCAAGGCCCACAGGGAAATTCACCCCTCCACTTT. Amino acid sequence: CASSQGPQGNSPLHF. Variable domain in full (rest from reference TRBV3-1 and TRBJ1-6): DTAVSQTPKYLVTQMGNDKSIKCEQNLGHDTMYWYKQDSKKFLKIMFSYNNKELIINETVPNRFSPKSPDKAHLNLHINSLELGDSAVYFCASSQGPQGNSPLHFGNGTRLTVT.

This chain uses TRBV12-3 or TRBV12-4 with TRBJ1-1, with D uncertain. There are 14 residues in the CDR3. V was cut by 4 bases and J by 4 bases, with 13 bases left in between. This CDR3 reads CASSSLLRGTEAFF. The CDR3 DNA reads TGTGCCAGCAGTTCTTTGCTACGGGGCACTGAAGCTTTCTTT.

This clonotype was observed a handful of times. The genes are TRBV27 and TRBJ2-7; D may match TRBD1 or TRBD2 (5 bases each). CDR3 length: 15 amino acids. Germline lookup yields CDR1 MNHEY and CDR2 SMNVEV (reference sequence). Trimming cost V 6 bases and J 3 bases, with 18 bases left between them. The DNA of the CDR3 is TGTGCCAGCAGCCCGATCGGGGCGCGAATCTACGAGCAGTACTTC. Amino acids: CASSPIGARIYEQYF.

Many counts were recorded for this clonotype. The chain uses TRBV7-2 and TRBJ2-3, with TRBD1 identical over 7 bases. V gave up 5 bases and J gave up 2 bases; unmatched junction bases: 4. This CDR3 is 14 amino acids long. CDR1 and CDR2 (germline): SGHTA, FQGNSA. CDR3 bases: TGTGCCAGCAGCCTCGACAGGGCCACAGATACGCAGTATTTT. This gives the protein CASSLDRATDTQYF.

This clonotype was counted between two and nine times. V gene TRBV29-1 combines with J gene TRBJ2-1; TRBD1 agrees at 12 bases. Germline V lookup: CDR1 SQVTM, CDR2 ANQGSEA. V lost 4 bases and J lost 8; bases outside the gene matches: 6. The CDR3 has 14 residues. The CDR3, as DNA: TGCAGCGTTGGGCTGGGACAGGGGGCTTATGAGCAGTTCTTC. Protein sequence: CSVGLGQGAYEQFF.

The chain carries TRBV20-1 and TRBJ2-3, with D possibly matching TRBD1 (6 bases). V lost 0 bases, J lost 4 bases, and 14 bases lay in between. Germline lookup yields CDR1 DFQATT and CDR2 SNEGSKA (reference sequence). The CDR3 extends over 15 amino acids. The CDR3 bases are TGCAGTGCTAGAGATTTGGACAGATGGGCAGATACGCAGTATTTT. It yields the protein CSARDLDRWADTQYF.